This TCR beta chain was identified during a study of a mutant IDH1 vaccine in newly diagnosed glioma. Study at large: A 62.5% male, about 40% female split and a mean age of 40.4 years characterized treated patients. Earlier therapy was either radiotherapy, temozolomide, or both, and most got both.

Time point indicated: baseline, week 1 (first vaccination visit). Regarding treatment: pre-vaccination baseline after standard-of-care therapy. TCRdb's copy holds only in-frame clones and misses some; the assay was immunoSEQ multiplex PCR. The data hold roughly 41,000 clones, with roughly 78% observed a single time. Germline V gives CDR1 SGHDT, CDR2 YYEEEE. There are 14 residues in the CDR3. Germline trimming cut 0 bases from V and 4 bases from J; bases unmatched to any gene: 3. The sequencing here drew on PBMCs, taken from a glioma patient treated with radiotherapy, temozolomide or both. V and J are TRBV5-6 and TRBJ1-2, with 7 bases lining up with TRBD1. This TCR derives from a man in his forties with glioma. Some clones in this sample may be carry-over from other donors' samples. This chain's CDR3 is CASSLGRGVYGYTF. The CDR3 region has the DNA TGTGCCAGCAGCTTGGGCAGGGGGGTCTATGGCTACACCTTC.